The next 5 T cell receptor beta chains were all read from a single sample in a study of cytomegalovirus exposure and HLA in healthy donors. The study ran its PCR with 60 Vbeta and 13 Jbeta primers. Libraries were prepared by immunoSEQ multiplex PCR; TCRdb keeps only in-frame clonotypes and omits some of them. Among around 67,000 clones listed, around 79% were seen once. Source material: PBMCs. These receptor sequences come from a woman in her 30s in good health and CMV-seropositive.

The chain links TRBV15 to TRBJ2-1; a possible D gene is TRBD2 (5 bases). V lost 0 bases, J lost 4 bases, and 13 bases lay in between. The CDR3 runs 16 residues. From germline, CDR1 is LNHNV and CDR2 YYDKDF (reference sequence). CDR3 in DNA: TGTGCCACCAGCAGAGATGCGGGTGGTACATACAATGAGCAGTTCTTC. Its protein product is CATSRDAGGTYNEQFF.

The chain employs TRBV28 and TRBJ1-2; 7 bases are a match to TRBD1. Trimming at V came to 4 bases and at J to 3 bases, leaving 8 bases not matched to a gene. The CDR3 has 15 amino acids. Germline V lookup: CDR1 MDHEN, CDR2 SYDVKM. Written as DNA, the CDR3 is TGTGCCAGCAGTTCCCCCGGCAGGGGGGACTATGGCTACACCTTC. This encodes CASSSPGRGDYGYTF.

As DNA, the CDR3 is TGTGCCAGCAGCTTACGAGGGGGGGGAACCTACGAGCAGTACTTC. Protein sequence: CASSLRGGGTYEQYF. The V gene is TRBV13, the J gene TRBJ2-7, with a weak D call TRBD2 (7 bases). The CDR3 runs to 15 residues. The germline gives CDR1 PRHDT, CDR2 FYEKMQ (reference sequence). Trimming removed 2 bases from V and 2 bases from J, with 13 bases in between.

The V call is TRBV9, the J call TRBJ2-7, with D possibly matching TRBD2 (5 bases). CDR1 is SGDLS, CDR2 YYNGEE, per germline. The V gene lost 0 bases and the J gene lost 2 bases, with 9 bases spanning the gap. The CDR3 sequence is 14 residues long. The CDR3 loop reads CASSVAERTYEQYF. The CDR3 region has the DNA TGTGCCAGCAGCGTAGCGGAGCGGACCTACGAGCAGTACTTC.

The rearrangement joins TRBV7-3 to TRBJ2-3, with 7 bases identical to TRBD2. The J segment lost 1 base and the V segment lost 1 base, leaving 11 bases of the junction unmatched. The germline V gene has CDR1 SGHTA and CDR2 FQGTGA. The CDR3 loop spans 18 amino acids. The CDR3 loop reads CASSLNGGTQGGTDTQYF. DNA for the CDR3: TGTGCCAGCAGCTTAAACGGGGGGACTCAAGGGGGCACAGATACGCAGTATTTT.